This T cell receptor (beta chain) emerged from a study of technical replicates of blood from several donors. CDR1 and CDR2 (germline): MGHRA, YSYEKL. The trim removed 4 bases at V and 6 bases at J, leaving 11 bases unmatched. This CDR3 is 16 amino acids long. Generated by immunoSEQ multiplex PCR, the TCRdb table keeps only in-frame clones and is missing some. The repertoire has tens of thousands of clones, 95% to 98% of them found once; the top ten carry approximately 0.15%. The V call is TRBV4-1, the J call TRBJ2-2, with TRBD2 matching over 7 bases. The source material was T cells isolated from PBMCs. The sequence derives from a human donor in good health. CDR3 amino acids: CASSPPSRGLAGELFF. CDR3 bases: TGCGCCAGCAGCCCCCCCTCGCGGGGGTTGGCCGGGGAGCTGTTTTTT.